These T cell receptor beta chains were read from a single sample in a study of blood T cell repertoires in COVID-19. Sequencing used immunoSEQ multiplex PCR; TCRdb keeps in-frame clones, though not all of them. The sample consists of a few hundred thousand clones, about 90% of them appearing once. The sample taken for sequencing was peripheral blood. Receptors were obtained from a man aged 18-30 years with active or convalescent COVID-19. Both conserved end residues are part of each CDR3. Fields, in order: clone size, J gene, D gene, V gene, CDR3 DNA, CDR3 protein. D genes are given only for firm matches. Clone sizes are given selectively: once, few, many, or a class where the clone is expanded.

clone size: many
J gene: TRBJ2-6
D gene: NA
V gene: TRBV11-2
CDR3 DNA: TGTGCCAGCAGCCCTGTTGGAGGGTCTGGGGCCAACGTCCTGACTTTC
CDR3 protein: CASSPVGGSGANVLTF

clone size: NA
J gene: TRBJ2-1
D gene: TRBD2
V gene: TRBV7-9
CDR3 DNA: TGTGCCAGCAGCCTCAGTCCTAGCGGGAATAATGAGCAGTTCTTC
CDR3 protein: CASSLSPSGNNEQFF

clone size: many
J gene: TRBJ2-2
D gene: NA
V gene: TRBV7-9
CDR3 DNA: TGTGCCAGCAGCTTAGCGGGGAGGTGGCGCCCCTACACCGGGGAGCTGTTTTTT
CDR3 protein: CASSLAGRWRPYTGELFF

clone size: NA
J gene: TRBJ2-2
D gene: TRBD1
V gene: TRBV5-1
CDR3 DNA: TGCGCCAGCAGCGAGGGACAGGGTTTCGGGGAGCTGTTTTTT
CDR3 protein: CASSEGQGFGELFF

clone size: NA
J gene: TRBJ2-3
D gene: NA
V gene: TRBV11-3
CDR3 DNA: TGTGCCAGCAGCACGACAACTAGCACAGATACGCAGTATTTT
CDR3 protein: CASSTTTSTDTQYF

clone size: NA
J gene: TRBJ2-3
D gene: NA
V gene: TRBV18
CDR3 DNA: TGTGCCAGCTCGTCTAACTCCGTCGGTACAGATACGCAGTATTTT
CDR3 protein: CASSSNSVGTDTQYF

clone size: NA
J gene: TRBJ2-2
D gene: NA
V gene: TRBV3-1/TRBV3-2
CDR3 DNA: TGTGCCAGCAGCCAAGTTTACTCGAACACCGGGGAGCTGTTTTTT
CDR3 protein: CASSQVYSNTGELFF

clone size: NA
J gene: TRBJ2-3
D gene: TRBD2
V gene: TRBV10-1
CDR3 DNA: TGCGCCAGCAGCTCGGGGGGGGTTACCACAGATACGCAGTATTTT
CDR3 protein: CASSSGGVTTDTQYF

clone size: NA
J gene: TRBJ2-7
D gene: TRBD1
V gene: TRBV10-2
CDR3 DNA: TGCGCCAGCAGTGATCAGCCGGACAGGGGGCCCTCCGTCTTC
CDR3 protein: CASSDQPDRGPSVF

clone size: NA
J gene: TRBJ2-1
D gene: TRBD2
V gene: TRBV4-1
CDR3 DNA: TGCGCCAGCAGCCTTGAGCGGGGGAGCTCCTACAATGAGCAGTTCTTC
CDR3 protein: CASSLERGSSYNEQFF

clone size: NA
J gene: TRBJ1-4
D gene: NA
V gene: TRBV5-1
CDR3 DNA: TGCGCCAGCAGCTTGGCCGGGAACGGAGGATATGAAAAACTGTTTTTT
CDR3 protein: CASSLAGNGGYEKLFF

clone size: NA
J gene: TRBJ1-2
D gene: NA
V gene: TRBV12-3/TRBV12-4
CDR3 DNA: TGTGCCAGCAGTTTATCCCTATATGGCTACACCTTC
CDR3 protein: CASSLSLYGYTF

clone size: NA
J gene: TRBJ1-2
D gene: TRBD1
V gene: TRBV29-1
CDR3 DNA: TGCAGCGTTGGACAGGGGGCAGGTGGCTACACCTTC
CDR3 protein: CSVGQGAGGYTF

clone size: NA
J gene: TRBJ1-4
D gene: TRBD1
V gene: TRBV28
CDR3 DNA: TGTGCCAGCAGCCCGACAGGGCATAATGAAAAACTGTTTTTT
CDR3 protein: CASSPTGHNEKLFF

clone size: NA
J gene: TRBJ2-1
D gene: NA
V gene: TRBV7-2
CDR3 DNA: TGTGCCAGCAGCTCCATCAGGCAGGGGTTGAATGAGCAGTTCTTC
CDR3 protein: CASSSIRQGLNEQFF

clone size: NA
J gene: TRBJ2-3
D gene: TRBD2
V gene: TRBV9
CDR3 DNA: TGTGCCAGCAGCCCAAGGGAGCTAGCGGGTGGCACAGATACGCAGTATTTT
CDR3 protein: CASSPRELAGGTDTQYF

clone size: NA
J gene: TRBJ2-2
D gene: TRBD2
V gene: TRBV27
CDR3 DNA: TGTGCCAGCAGTTTATTTGTGGGAGGGCGGACCGGGGAGCTGTTTTTT
CDR3 protein: CASSLFVGGRTGELFF

clone size: NA
J gene: TRBJ2-7
D gene: TRBD2
V gene: TRBV27
CDR3 DNA: TGTGCCAGCAGTCCGGAAGCGGGAGCTTACACCGAGCAGTACTTC
CDR3 protein: CASSPEAGAYTEQYF

clone size: NA
J gene: TRBJ1-2
D gene: NA
V gene: TRBV19
CDR3 DNA: TGTGCCAGTACCGAGTATGGGTTACAGGACTATGGCTACACCTTC
CDR3 protein: CASTEYGLQDYGYTF

clone size: few
J gene: TRBJ1-5
D gene: TRBD1
V gene: TRBV7-9
CDR3 DNA: TGTGCCAGCAGCTTGGGCAGGGGGAATCAGCCCCAGCATTTT
CDR3 protein: CASSLGRGNQPQHF

clone size: NA
J gene: TRBJ2-1
D gene: TRBD2
V gene: TRBV2
CDR3 DNA: TGTGCCAGCAGTGAACTGGGGCTAGCGGGAAGTGAGCAGTTCTTC
CDR3 protein: CASSELGLAGSEQFF

clone size: NA
J gene: TRBJ2-7
D gene: TRBD2
V gene: TRBV4-3
CDR3 DNA: TGCGCCAGCAGCCACTCACTAGCGGGGGGGCGCGACGAGCAGTACTTC
CDR3 protein: CASSHSLAGGRDEQYF

clone size: NA
J gene: TRBJ1-1
D gene: TRBD1
V gene: TRBV9
CDR3 DNA: TGTGCCAGCAGCGCCGTCCCCCGGACAGGGGAGGTGACTGAAGCTTTCTTT
CDR3 protein: CASSAVPRTGEVTEAFF